This entry lists 23 T cell receptor beta chains sequenced from one sample in a study of cytomegalovirus exposure and HLA in healthy donors. The PCR used 60 Vbeta and 13 Jbeta primers. The data were produced by immunoSEQ multiplex PCR, yet TCRdb's version contains in-frame clones alone and is incomplete. The repertoire holds 150,000 to 180,000 clones, with 70% to 80% as singletons. Sequencing was performed on PBMCs. The source of these receptors is a man between 25 and 39 years old in good health and CMV-seropositive.

This chain connects TRBV6-6 to TRBJ2-1, with 7 bases fitting TRBD1. The germline V gene encodes CDR1 MNHNY and CDR2 SVGAGI (reference sequence). V trimming: 5 bases; J trimming: 12 bases; junction bases outside the gene matches: 7. The length of the CDR3 is 12 residues. CDR3: CASSPTGIRQFF. The CDR3 region has the DNA TGTGCCAGCAGTCCGACAGGGATTAGGCAGTTCTTC.

This clone was detected once. The rearrangement uses TRBV14 and TRBJ1-2; unclear D gene. V lost 1 base and J lost 14, with 17 bases in between. CDR1 and CDR2 (germline): SGHDN, FVKESK. This CDR3 has 13 amino acids. Here the CDR3 DNA reads TGTGCCAGCAGCCAAGGTTTCAAGGAGACCGGAACCTTC. This codes for CASSQGFKETGTF.

The chain joins TRBV15 to TRBJ2-3; 12 bases are a match to TRBD2. CDR3 length equals 20 residues. The V gene's germline CDR1 is LNHNV and CDR2 YYDKDF (reference sequence). The trim removed 1 base at V and 5 bases at J, leaving 16 bases unmatched. The CDR3 DNA sequence: TGTGCCACCAGCAGAGTCCCCGCTAGCGGGGGGGCCGGGAGTGAAGATACGCAGTATTTT. This gives the protein CATSRVPASGGAGSEDTQYF. Complete variable domain (other parts from reference TRBV15 and TRBJ2-3): DAMVIQNPRYQVTQFGKPVTLSCSQTLNHNVMYWYQQKSSQAPKLLFHYYDKDFNNEADTPDNFQSRRPNTSFCFLDIRSPGLGDTAMYLCATSRVPASGGAGSEDTQYFGPGTRLTVL.

The rearrangement joins TRBV27 to TRBJ2-6; 11 bases map to TRBD1. CDR3 length: 16 residues. V lost 11 bases to trimming and J lost 3 bases; unmatched junction nucleotides: 9. Germline CDR1 and CDR2: MNHEY and SMNVEV (reference sequence). In DNA form, the CDR3 reads TGTGCCGCCGCGGACAGGGGGCCGTATGGGGCCAACGTCCTGACTTTC. This sequence encodes CAAADRGPYGANVLTF.

The chain joins TRBV18 to TRBJ1-3; TRBD1 aligns across 7 bases. The CDR3 sequence is 13 residues long. J gave up 10 bases and V 4 bases, and 7 bases lay outside the gene matches. The germline V gene has CDR1 KGHSH and CDR2 LQKENI. The CDR3 region is CASSRDRVDTIYF. CDR3 DNA sequence: TGTGCCAGCTCACGAGACAGGGTCGATACCATATATTTT.

The rearrangement uses TRBV27 and TRBJ2-7; 10 positions agree with TRBD1. CDR1 and CDR2 from the germline V gene are MNHEY and SMNVEV (reference sequence). CDR3 length: 19 residues. Trimming removed 0 bases from V and 4 bases from J; junction bases left unmatched: 15. The CDR3 nucleotides read TGTGCCAGCAGTTTATCTACGAAACCGGGACAGGGGACCAGGTACGAGCAGTACTTC. Amino acids: CASSLSTKPGQGTRYEQYF.

The chain couples TRBV7-3 to TRBJ2-1, with a tentative D call TRBD1 (5 bases). V was clipped by 1 base and J by 5 bases, with 6 bases between them. This CDR3 is built from 13 residues. The germline V gene encodes CDR1 SGHTA and CDR2 FQGTGA. CDR3 sequence reads: CASSLSRDNEQFF. CDR3 nucleotides: TGTGCCAGCAGCTTAAGCAGGGACAATGAGCAGTTCTTC.

This clone was recorded once. The CDR3: CASSVLASGLSTDTQYF. The DNA for the CDR3 is TGTGCCAGCAGCGTACTAGCTAGCGGACTTAGCACAGATACGCAGTATTTT. The chain carries TRBV9 and TRBJ2-3; 7 bases fit TRBD2. The CDR3 covers 17 residues. The germline V gene has CDR1 SGDLS and CDR2 YYNGEE. With V trimmed by 1 base and J by 0 bases, 8 bases remained unmatched.

The chain employs TRBV28 and TRBJ2-1, with TRBD2 matching over 11 bases. Trimming at V came to 6 bases and at J to 9 bases, leaving 13 bases not matched to a gene. Germline V gene data show CDR1 as MDHEN and CDR2 as SYDVKM. The CDR3 is 16 residues long. The CDR3 sequence is CASRGSGRASKGEQFF. CDR3 DNA: TGTGCCAGCAGGGGTAGCGGGAGGGCCTCTAAGGGTGAGCAGTTCTTC.

This chain links TRBV10-2 with TRBJ2-5; D possibly corresponds to TRBD2 (6 bases). V was clipped by 10 bases and J by 9 bases, with 18 bases between them. The CDR3 runs to 12 residues. The germline CDR1 and CDR2 sequences are WSHSY and SAAADI. The CDR3 sequence: CATQQAPGAQYF. DNA for the CDR3: TGCGCCACTCAGCAAGCCCCGGGGGCCCAGTACTTC.

The chain carries TRBV7-8 and TRBJ2-5; TRBD2 aligns across 8 bases. V was clipped by 2 bases and J by 4 bases; unmatched bases: 6. The CDR3 loop spans 15 amino acids. CDR1 is SGHVS, CDR2 FQNEAQ, per germline. CDR3 residues: CASSLSGGPRETQYF. The CDR3 nucleotides read TGTGCCAGCAGCTTATCGGGAGGGCCCAGAGAGACCCAGTACTTC. Complete variable domain (other parts from reference TRBV7-8 and TRBJ2-5): GAGVSQSPRYKVAKRGQDVALRCDPISGHVSLFWYQQALGQGPEFLTYFQNEAQLDKSGLPSDRFFAERPEGSVSTLKIQRTQQEDSAVYLCASSLSGGPRETQYFGPGTRLLVL.

This clone was counted once. V gene TRBV19 combines with J gene TRBJ1-3, with D uncertain. CDR1 LNHDA and CDR2 SQIVND come from the germline V gene (reference sequence). This CDR3 comprises 15 residues. The V end was cut by 0 bases, the J end by 0 bases, with 6 bases between. CDR3 DNA sequence: TGTGCCAGTAGTATAGACACCAGCTCTGGAAACACCATATATTTT. Its protein is CASSIDTSSGNTIYF. Based on the CDR3 plus reference TRBV19 and TRBJ1-3, the full variable domain is DGGITQSPKYLFRKEGQNVTLSCEQNLNHDAMYWYRQDPGQGLRLIYYSQIVNDFQKGDIAEGYSVSREKKESFPLTVTSAQKNPTAFYLCASSIDTSSGNTIYFGEGSWLTVV.

The rearrangement links TRBV30 to TRBJ1-1, with TRBD1 matching 7 bases. V trimming: 5 bases; J trimming: 1 base; junction bases outside the gene matches: 4. The CDR3 has 13 residues. Germline CDR1 is GTSNPN and CDR2 is SVGIG (reference sequence). The CDR3 reads CAWDTGENTEAFF. The CDR3 DNA sequence: TGTGCCTGGGACACAGGGGAGAACACTGAAGCTTTCTTT.

The rearrangement joins TRBV2 to TRBJ2-1; D is uncertain. CDR3 length equals 11 residues. The V end lost 3 bases, the J end lost 10 bases, and 7 bases lay between the germline ends. Germline V CDR1 and CDR2: SNHLY, FYNNEI. The CDR3 region is CASSDSREQFF. The CDR3 bases are TGTGCCAGCAGTGATTCGAGGGAGCAGTTCTTC.

This clone came up a few times. The rearrangement joins TRBV28 to TRBJ2-1; the D gene is possibly TRBD2 (6 bases). Germline V gene sequence: CDR1 MDHEN, CDR2 SYDVKM. This CDR3 contains 12 residues. Between the trimmed V and J ends, which lost 7 bases and 8 bases, there was a span of 12 bases. DNA of the CDR3: TGTGCCAGCAACACCCCGGGGGATGAGCAGTTCTTC. Encoded protein: CASNTPGDEQFF.

This chain joins TRBV10-3 and TRBJ1-1, with TRBD1 identical over 7 bases. CDR3 length: 13 amino acids. V lost 5 bases, J lost 5 bases, and 5 bases stayed unmatched. CDR1 and CDR2 from the germline V gene are ENHRY and SYGVKD. The CDR3 spells CAISLDRITEAFF. CDR3 sequence (DNA): TGTGCCATCAGTTTGGACAGGATAACTGAAGCTTTCTTT.

The chain couples TRBV18 to TRBJ1-1; D ambiguous. The CDR3 has 15 residues. V was shortened by 0 bases and J by 4 bases, with 12 bases between the two germline ends. The germline V gene encodes CDR1 KGHSH and CDR2 LQKENI. The CDR3 sequence: CASSPPEGVGTEAFF. In DNA, the CDR3 is TGTGCCAGCTCACCACCGGAGGGTGTGGGCACTGAAGCTTTCTTT. Combining the CDR3 with reference TRBV18 and TRBJ1-1 gives the whole variable domain NAGVMQNPRHLVRRRGQEARLRCSPMKGHSHVYWYRQLPEEGLKFMVYLQKENIIDESGMPKERFSAEFPKEGPSILRIQQVVRGDSAAYFCASSPPEGVGTEAFFGQGTRLTVV.

The chain recombines TRBV7-9 with TRBJ2-1; TRBD1 aligns across 9 bases. Germline CDR1 reads SEHNR; CDR2 reads FQNEAQ (reference sequence). V lost 1 base and J lost 4; bases outside the gene matches: 5. This CDR3 region has 16 residues. CDR3: CASSLGGTGRYNEQFF. CDR3 coding DNA: TGTGCCAGCAGCTTAGGCGGGACAGGGAGATACAATGAGCAGTTCTTC.

This clone has just a few counts. This chain links TRBV19 with TRBJ2-7; TRBD1 agrees at 11 bases. Germline lookup yields CDR1 LNHDA and CDR2 SQIVND (reference sequence). V lost 3 bases and J lost 2; bases outside the gene matches: 3. This CDR3 spans 15 amino acids. The CDR3 region is CASSIRDRGAYEQYF. The CDR3 DNA reads as TGTGCCAGTAGTATCCGGGACAGGGGGGCCTACGAGCAGTACTTC.

This chain joins TRBV28 and TRBJ1-1; D may be TRBD1 (5 bases). Trimming left V 4 bases short and J 5 bases short, with 14 bases between. There are 14 residues in the CDR3. Germline V gene sequence: CDR1 MDHEN, CDR2 SYDVKM. In DNA, the CDR3 is TGTGCCAGCAGTTCGACCTCGGGGGGGACTGAAGCTTTCTTT. As protein: CASSSTSGGTEAFF.

This clone was found once. V gene TRBV5-6 combines with J gene TRBJ2-1; D unclear. CDR3 length: 15 residues. V gave up 0 bases and J gave up 9 bases, with 16 bases separating them. Germline assignment: CDR1 SGHDT and CDR2 YYEEEE. CDR3: CASSLVAEMPLEQFF. In DNA, the CDR3 is TGTGCCAGCAGCTTGGTGGCGGAGATGCCTCTTGAGCAGTTCTTC.

Comment on this clone: One end of the junction is discordant with germline, which a read error may explain. The V and J genes are TRBV6-1 and TRBJ2-1, with 10 positions matching TRBD2. The CDR3 is 12 amino acids. Germline values: CDR1 MNHNS, CDR2 SASEGT. DNA of the CDR3: TGTGCCAGCAGTTCAACCGGGACTAGCGCTATCTTC. It translates to CASSSTGTSAIF.

This chain joins TRBV10-3 and TRBJ2-2, with 12 positions matching TRBD2. V trimming: 6 bases; J trimming: 0 bases; junction bases outside the gene matches: 5. This CDR3 has 17 residues. CDR1 and CDR2 from the germline V gene are ENHRY and SYGVKD. CDR3 coding DNA: TGTGCCATCAGCCTGGGACTAGCGGGCACGAACACCGGGGAGCTGTTTTTT. Its protein is CAISLGLAGTNTGELFF.